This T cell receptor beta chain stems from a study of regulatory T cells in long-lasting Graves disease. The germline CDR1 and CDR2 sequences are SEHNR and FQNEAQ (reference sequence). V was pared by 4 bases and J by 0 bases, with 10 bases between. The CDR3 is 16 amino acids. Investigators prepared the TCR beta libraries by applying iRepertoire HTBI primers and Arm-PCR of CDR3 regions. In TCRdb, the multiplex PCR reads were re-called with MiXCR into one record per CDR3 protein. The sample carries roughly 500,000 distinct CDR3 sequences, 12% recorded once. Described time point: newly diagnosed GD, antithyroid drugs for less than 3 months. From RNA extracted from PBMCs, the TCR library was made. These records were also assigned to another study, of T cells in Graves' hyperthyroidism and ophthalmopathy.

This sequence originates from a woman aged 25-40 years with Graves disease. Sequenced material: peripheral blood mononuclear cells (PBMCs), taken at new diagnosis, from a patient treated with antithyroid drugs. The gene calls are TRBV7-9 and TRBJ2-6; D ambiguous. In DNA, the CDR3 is TGTGCCAGCAGCTCCAGAGAAAGCTCTGGGGCCAACGTCCTGACTTTC. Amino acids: CASSSRESSGANVLTF. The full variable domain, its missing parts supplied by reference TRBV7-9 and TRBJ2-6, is DTGVSQNPRHKITKRGQNVTFRCDPISEHNRLYWYRQTLGQGPEFLTYFQNEAQLEKSRLLSDRFSAERPKGSFSTLEIQRTEQGDSAMYLCASSSRESSGANVLTFGAGSRLTVL.